The 10 T cell receptor beta chains below come from one sample, sequenced in a study of blood T cell repertoires in COVID-19. Assay used: immunoSEQ multiplex PCR; TCRdb lists only in-frame clones, some missing. The sample includes just over 650,000 clones, just under 90% of them seen just once. Material: peripheral blood. Receptors originate from a woman younger than 35 with acute or convalescent COVID-19.

The V and J genes are TRBV6-5 and TRBJ2-7; possible D gene TRBD2, 5 bases. The length of the CDR3 is 14 residues. V was shortened by 5 bases and J by 2 bases, with 13 bases between the two germline ends. Germline lookup yields CDR1 MNHEY and CDR2 SVGAGI. Here the CDR3 DNA reads TGTGCCAGCAGTATCCGGGAAAATACCTACGAGCAGTACTTC. Translating gives CASSIRENTYEQYF.

J is TRBJ1-1 and V is TRBV5-1; D is possibly TRBD1 (5 bases). The CDR3 runs 16 residues. From germline, CDR1 is SGHRS and CDR2 YFSETQ. V was cut by 3 bases and J by 0 bases, with 15 bases left in between. The DNA of the CDR3 is TGCGCCAGCAGCTGGGGGGACGGATTCTTGAACACTGAAGCTTTCTTT. Residues: CASSWGDGFLNTEAFF.

The chain carries TRBV3-1 (or the pseudogene TRBV3-2) and TRBJ2-2; 7 positions match TRBD1. Germline CDR1 LGHDT, CDR2 YNNKEL (reference sequence). V shed 3 bases, J shed 7 bases, and the junction held 5 bases outside the gene matches. This CDR3 has 14 residues. The chain's CDR3 is CASSQTGWDGELFF. In DNA, the CDR3 is TGTGCCAGCAGCCAGACAGGGTGGGACGGGGAGCTGTTTTTT.

This chain connects TRBV7-2 to TRBJ2-3, with 12 bases fitting TRBD2. The germline gives CDR1 SGHTA, CDR2 FQGNSA. V was pared by 3 bases and J by 10 bases, with 8 bases of the junction left unmatched. CDR3 length: 15 amino acids. The CDR3 is CASSLWLAGGQPQYF. Written as DNA, the CDR3 is TGTGCCAGCAGCTTGTGGCTAGCGGGGGGGCAGCCGCAGTATTTT.

This chain joins TRBV2 and TRBJ1-1, with D perhaps TRBD1 (6 bases). Trimming cost V 10 bases and J 3 bases, with 15 bases left between them. The CDR3 extends over 13 amino acids. In germline, CDR1 is SNHLY, CDR2 FYNNEI. CDR3 bases: TGTGCCACCTACCCGGGGGGCGACACTGAAGCTTTCTTT. As protein: CATYPGGDTEAFF.

The chain combines TRBV7-3 with TRBJ1-2; tentative D call: TRBD1 (6 bases). Between the trimmed V and J ends, which lost 5 bases and 9 bases, there was a span of 16 bases. The CDR3 sequence is 13 residues long. CDR1 is SGHTA and CDR2 is FQGTGA in the germline V gene. CDR3 loop: CASSEGTTTSYTF. The CDR3 nucleotides are TGTGCCAGCAGCGAGGGGACAACGACCAGCTACACCTTC.

The J gene is TRBJ2-2, the V gene TRBV7-9, with TRBD1 matching over 9 bases. Germline V gene lookup returns CDR1 SEHNR and CDR2 FQNEAQ (reference sequence). CDR3 length: 16 amino acids. V shed 3 bases and J 6 bases; nucleotides not matched to a gene: 8. The CDR3 region is CASSFPTGGNAGELFF. In nucleotides, the CDR3 is TGTGCCAGCAGCTTCCCGACAGGGGGAAACGCCGGGGAGCTGTTTTTT.

The chain recombines TRBV2 with TRBJ1-1; unclear D gene. Germline-derived CDR1 and CDR2 are SNHLY and FYNNEI. V lost 8 bases to trimming and J lost 1 base, with 14 bases between them. The CDR3 has 14 amino acids. The CDR3 reads CASAPPTKNTEAFF. The DNA of the CDR3 is TGTGCCAGCGCCCCACCTACTAAGAACACTGAAGCTTTCTTT.

The chain carries TRBV5-1 and TRBJ2-5, with TRBD1 as a possible D gene (6 bases). Trimming took off 3 bases at V and 5 bases at J, with 23 bases between the two ends. Germline assignment: CDR1 SGHRS and CDR2 YFSETQ. This CDR3 is 17 amino acids long. CDR3 DNA sequence: TGCGCCAGCAGCTGGGGCGACAGGACCAAGGGTCAGGAGACCCAGTACTTC. It yields the protein CASSWGDRTKGQETQYF.

J is TRBJ2-2 and V is TRBV7-3, with D possibly being TRBD2 (5 bases). Germline V gives CDR1 SGHTA, CDR2 FQGTGA. The CDR3 spans 15 residues. V gave up 5 bases and J gave up 4 bases, with 14 bases separating them. The CDR3 sequence is CASSLKGAGTGELFF. The CDR3 region has the DNA TGTGCCAGCAGCCTAAAGGGCGCGGGCACCGGGGAGCTGTTTTTT.